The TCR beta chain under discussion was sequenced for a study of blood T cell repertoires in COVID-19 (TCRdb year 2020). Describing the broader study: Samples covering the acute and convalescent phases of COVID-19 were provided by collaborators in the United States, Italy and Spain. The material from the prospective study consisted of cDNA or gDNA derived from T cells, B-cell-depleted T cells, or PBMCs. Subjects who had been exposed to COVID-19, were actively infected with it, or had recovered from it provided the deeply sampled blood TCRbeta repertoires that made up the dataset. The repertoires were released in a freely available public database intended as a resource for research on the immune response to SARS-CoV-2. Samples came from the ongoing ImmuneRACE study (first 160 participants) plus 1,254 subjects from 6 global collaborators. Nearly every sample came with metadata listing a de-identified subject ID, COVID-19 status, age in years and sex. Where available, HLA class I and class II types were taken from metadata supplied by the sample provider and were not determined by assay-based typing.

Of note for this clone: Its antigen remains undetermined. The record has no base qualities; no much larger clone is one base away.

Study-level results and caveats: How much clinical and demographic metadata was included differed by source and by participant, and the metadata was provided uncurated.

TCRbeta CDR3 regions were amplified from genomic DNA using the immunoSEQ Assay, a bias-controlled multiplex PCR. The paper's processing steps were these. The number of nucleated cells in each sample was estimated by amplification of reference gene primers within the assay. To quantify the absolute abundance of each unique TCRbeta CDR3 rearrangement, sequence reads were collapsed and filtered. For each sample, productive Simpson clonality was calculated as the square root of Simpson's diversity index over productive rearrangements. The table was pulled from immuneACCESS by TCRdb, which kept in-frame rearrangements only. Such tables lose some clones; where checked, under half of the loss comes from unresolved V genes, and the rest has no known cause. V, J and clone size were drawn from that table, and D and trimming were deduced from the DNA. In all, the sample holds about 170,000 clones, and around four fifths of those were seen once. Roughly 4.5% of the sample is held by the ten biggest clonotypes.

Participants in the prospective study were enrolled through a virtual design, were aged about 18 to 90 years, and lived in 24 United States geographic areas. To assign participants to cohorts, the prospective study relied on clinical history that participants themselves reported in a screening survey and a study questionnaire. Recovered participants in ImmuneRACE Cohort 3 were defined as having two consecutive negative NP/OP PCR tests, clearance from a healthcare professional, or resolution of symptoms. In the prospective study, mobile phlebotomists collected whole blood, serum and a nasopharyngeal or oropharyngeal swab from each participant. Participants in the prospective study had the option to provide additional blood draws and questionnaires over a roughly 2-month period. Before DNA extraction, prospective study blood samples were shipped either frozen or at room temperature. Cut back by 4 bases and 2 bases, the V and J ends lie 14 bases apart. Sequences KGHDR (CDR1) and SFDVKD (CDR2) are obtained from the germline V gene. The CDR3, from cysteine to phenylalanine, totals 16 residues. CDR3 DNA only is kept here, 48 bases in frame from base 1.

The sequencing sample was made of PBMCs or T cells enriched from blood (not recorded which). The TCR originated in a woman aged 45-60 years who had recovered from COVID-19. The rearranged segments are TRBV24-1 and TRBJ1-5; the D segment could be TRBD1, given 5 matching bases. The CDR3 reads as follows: CATSDPASGGNQPQHF. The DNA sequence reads TGTGCCACCAGTGACCCTGCGTCGGGGGGCAATCAGCCCCAGCATTTT.